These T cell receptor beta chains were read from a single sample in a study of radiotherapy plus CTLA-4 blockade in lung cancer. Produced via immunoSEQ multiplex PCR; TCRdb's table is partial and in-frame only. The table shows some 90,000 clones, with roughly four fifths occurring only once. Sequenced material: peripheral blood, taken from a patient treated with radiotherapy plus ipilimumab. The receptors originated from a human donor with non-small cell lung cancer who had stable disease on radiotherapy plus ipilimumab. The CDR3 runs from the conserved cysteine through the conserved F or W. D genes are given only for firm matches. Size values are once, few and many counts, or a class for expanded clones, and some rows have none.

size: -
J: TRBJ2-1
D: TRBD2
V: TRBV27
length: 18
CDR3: CASSLRLLAGAPRYEQFF
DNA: TGTGCCAGCAGTTTAAGGCTACTAGCGGGAGCCCCTCGCTATGAGCAGTTCTTC

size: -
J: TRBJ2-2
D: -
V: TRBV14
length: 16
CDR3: CASSHRPGENTGELFF
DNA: TGTGCCAGCAGCCACAGACCAGGGGAAAACACCGGGGAGCTGTTTTTT

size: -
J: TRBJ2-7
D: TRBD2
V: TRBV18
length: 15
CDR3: CASSGLAGGSYEQYF
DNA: TGTGCCAGCTCAGGACTAGCGGGAGGCTCCTACGAGCAGTACTTC

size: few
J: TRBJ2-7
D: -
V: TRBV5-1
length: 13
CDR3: CASSLRRGYEQYF
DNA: TGCGCCAGCAGCTTGCGACGGGGCTACGAGCAGTACTTC

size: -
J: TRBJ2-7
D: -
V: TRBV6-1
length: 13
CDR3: CASSIKGAGEQYF
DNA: TGTGCCAGCAGCATTAAGGGCGCGGGAGAGCAGTACTTC

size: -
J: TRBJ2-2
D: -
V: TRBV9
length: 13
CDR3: CASSGTHTGELFF
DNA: TGTGCCAGCAGCGGGACCCACACCGGGGAGCTGTTTTTT

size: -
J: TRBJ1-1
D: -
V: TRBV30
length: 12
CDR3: CAWSGDPDEAFF
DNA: TGTGCCTGGAGTGGTGACCCGGATGAAGCTTTCTTT

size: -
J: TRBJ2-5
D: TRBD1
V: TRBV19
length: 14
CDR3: CASSISGGIETQYF
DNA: TGTGCCAGTAGTATATCAGGGGGCATAGAGACCCAGTACTTC

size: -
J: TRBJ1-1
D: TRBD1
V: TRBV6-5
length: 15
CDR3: CASSSQGQLNTEAFF
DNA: TGTGCCAGCAGTTCTCAGGGACAGTTGAACACTGAAGCTTTCTTT

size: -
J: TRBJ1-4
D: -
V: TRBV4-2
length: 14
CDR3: CASSQDTVNEKLFF
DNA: TGTGCCAGCAGCCAAGATACAGTTAATGAAAAACTGTTTTTT

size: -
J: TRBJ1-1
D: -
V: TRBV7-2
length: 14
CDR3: CASSLQGGNTEAFF
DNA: TGTGCCAGCAGCCTCCAAGGAGGGAACACTGAAGCTTTCTTT

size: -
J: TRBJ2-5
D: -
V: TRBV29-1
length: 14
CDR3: CSVGASVSQETQYF
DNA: TGCAGCGTTGGTGCTAGCGTGTCCCAAGAGACCCAGTACTTC

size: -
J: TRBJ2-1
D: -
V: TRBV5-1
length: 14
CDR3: CASSPGNSYNEQFF
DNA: TGCGCCAGCAGCCCGGGCAACTCCTACAATGAGCAGTTCTTC

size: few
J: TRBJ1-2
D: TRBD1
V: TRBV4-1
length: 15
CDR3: CASSPTGVVGYGYTF
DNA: TGCGCCAGCAGCCCGACAGGGGTCGTAGGCTATGGCTACACCTTC

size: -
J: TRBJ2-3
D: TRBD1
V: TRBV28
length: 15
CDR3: CASSWTGRTTDTQYF
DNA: TGTGCCAGCAGTTGGACAGGGCGGACCACAGATACGCAGTATTTT

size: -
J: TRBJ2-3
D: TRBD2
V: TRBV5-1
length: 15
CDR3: CASSLGTSAPDTQYF
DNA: TGCGCCAGCAGCTTGGGGACTAGCGCCCCAGATACGCAGTATTTT

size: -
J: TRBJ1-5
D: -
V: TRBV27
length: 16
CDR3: CASSLTTRGSNQPQHF
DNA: TGTGCCAGCAGTTTAACTACCCGAGGGAGCAATCAGCCCCAGCATTTT

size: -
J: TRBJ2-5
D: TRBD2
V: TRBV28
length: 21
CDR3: CASSPGTGIAGTSGHQETQYF
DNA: TGTGCCAGCAGTCCCGGGACAGGAATAGCCGGGACTAGCGGTCACCAAGAGACCCAGTACTTC

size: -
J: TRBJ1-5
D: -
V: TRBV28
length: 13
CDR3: CASSPLGTQPQHF
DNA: TGTGCCAGCAGTCCCCTCGGGACACAGCCCCAGCATTTT

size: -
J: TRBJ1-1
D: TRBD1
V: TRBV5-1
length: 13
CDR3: CASSPGQGRAAFF
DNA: TGCGCCAGCAGCCCGGGACAGGGCAGGGCAGCTTTCTTT

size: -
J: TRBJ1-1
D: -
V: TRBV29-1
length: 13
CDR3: CSVSQGGGTEAFF
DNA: TGCAGCGTTTCGCAGGGTGGGGGCACTGAAGCTTTCTTT

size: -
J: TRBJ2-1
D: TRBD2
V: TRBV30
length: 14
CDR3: CAWSLLAGVDEQFF
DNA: TGTGCCTGGAGTTTGCTAGCGGGGGTGGATGAGCAGTTCTTC

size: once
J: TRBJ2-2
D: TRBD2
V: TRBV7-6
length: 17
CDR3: CASSTPTSGGDTGELFF
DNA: TGTGCCAGCAGCACACCGACTAGCGGGGGTGACACCGGGGAGCTGTTTTTT

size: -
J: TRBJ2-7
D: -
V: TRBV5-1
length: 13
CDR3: CASSFQGPYEQYF
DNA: TGCGCCAGCAGCTTTCAGGGCCCCTACGAGCAGTACTTC

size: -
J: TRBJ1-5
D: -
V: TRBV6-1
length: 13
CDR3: CASRGARNQPQHF
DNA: TGTGCCAGCAGGGGGGCGCGGAATCAGCCCCAGCATTTT

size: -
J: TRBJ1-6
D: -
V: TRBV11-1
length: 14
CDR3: CASSSRTANSPLHF
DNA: TGTGCCAGCAGCTCAAGGACCGCTAATTCACCCCTCCACTTT

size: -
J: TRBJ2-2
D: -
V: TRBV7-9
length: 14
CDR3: CASSLEGGPGELFF
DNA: TGTGCCAGCAGCTTAGAAGGGGGGCCCGGGGAGCTGTTTTTT

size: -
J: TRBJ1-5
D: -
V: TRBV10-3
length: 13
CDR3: CAISDLGNGPQHF
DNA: TGTGCCATCAGTGATCTGGGGAACGGGCCCCAGCATTTT

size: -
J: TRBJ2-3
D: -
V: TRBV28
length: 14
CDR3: CASSQGGITDTQYF
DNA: TGTGCCAGCAGTCAGGGGGGTATCACAGATACGCAGTATTTT

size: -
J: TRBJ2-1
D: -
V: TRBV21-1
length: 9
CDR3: CAAEEEQFF
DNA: TGTGCCGCAGAGGAGGAGCAGTTCTTC

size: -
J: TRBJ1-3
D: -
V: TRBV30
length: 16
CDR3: CAWSVRTGSSGNTIYF
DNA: TGTGCCTGGAGTGTACGAACAGGTTCCTCTGGAAACACCATATATTTT

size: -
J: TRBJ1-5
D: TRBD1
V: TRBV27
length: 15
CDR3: CASSTTPQGNQPQHF
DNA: TGTGCCAGCAGTACCACCCCACAGGGGAATCAGCCCCAGCATTTT

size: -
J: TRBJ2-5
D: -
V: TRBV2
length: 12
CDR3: CASSVDVETQYF
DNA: TGTGCCAGCAGTGTAGACGTTGAGACCCAGTACTTC

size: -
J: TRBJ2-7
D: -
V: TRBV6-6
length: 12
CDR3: CASSGETYEQYF
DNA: TGTGCCAGCTCGGGAGAGACCTACGAGCAGTACTTC

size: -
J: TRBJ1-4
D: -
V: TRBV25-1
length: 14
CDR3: CASTGSANGEKLFF
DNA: TGTGCCAGCACGGGGTCCGCAAATGGTGAAAAACTGTTTTTT

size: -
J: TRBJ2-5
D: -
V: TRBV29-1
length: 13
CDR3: CSVRAGVGETQYF
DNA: TGCAGCGTTCGGGCAGGGGTAGGAGAGACCCAGTACTTC

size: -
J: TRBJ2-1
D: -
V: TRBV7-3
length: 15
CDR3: CASSLDSFGYNEQFF
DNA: TGTGCCAGCAGCTTGGACAGTTTCGGCTACAATGAGCAGTTCTTC

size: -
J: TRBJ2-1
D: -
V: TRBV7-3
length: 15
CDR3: CASSLTKHPYNEQFF
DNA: TGTGCCAGCAGCTTAACGAAGCATCCTTACAATGAGCAGTTCTTC

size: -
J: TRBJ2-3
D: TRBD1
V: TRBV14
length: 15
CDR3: CASSSGTEILNTQYF
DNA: TGTGCCAGCAGCTCCGGGACAGAGATTCTAAATACGCAGTATTTT

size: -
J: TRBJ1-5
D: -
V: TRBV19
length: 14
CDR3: CASSGGTHNQPQHF
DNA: TGTGCCAGTAGCGGCGGGACACACAATCAGCCCCAGCATTTT

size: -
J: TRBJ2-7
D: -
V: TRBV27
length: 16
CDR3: CASSRTLGGNSYEQYF
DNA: TGTGCCAGCAGTCGCACTTTGGGCGGGAACTCCTACGAGCAGTACTTC

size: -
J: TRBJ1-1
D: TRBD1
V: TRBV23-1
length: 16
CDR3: CASSQWSRTGGTEAFF
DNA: TGCGCCAGCAGTCAATGGTCCAGGACAGGGGGGACTGAAGCTTTCTTT

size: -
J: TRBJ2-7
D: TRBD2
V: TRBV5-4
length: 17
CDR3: CASSFRLAGGPPHEQYF
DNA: TGTGCCAGCAGCTTTAGACTAGCGGGAGGCCCCCCCCACGAGCAGTACTTC

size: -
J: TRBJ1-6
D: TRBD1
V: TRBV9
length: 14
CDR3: CASNIRGINSPLHF
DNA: TGTGCCAGCAATATCAGGGGGATTAATTCACCCCTCCACTTT

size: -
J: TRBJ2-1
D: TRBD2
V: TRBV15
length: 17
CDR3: CATSSEKTSGRGDEQFF
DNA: TGTGCCACCAGCAGCGAAAAGACTAGCGGGAGGGGTGATGAGCAGTTCTTC

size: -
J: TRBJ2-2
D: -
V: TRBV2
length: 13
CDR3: CASSVYVPGELFF
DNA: TGTGCCAGCAGTGTGTATGTACCCGGGGAGCTGTTTTTT

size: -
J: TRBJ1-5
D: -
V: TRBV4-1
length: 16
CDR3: CASSQDRGRDDQPQHF
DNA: TGCGCCAGCAGCCAAGACAGGGGACGTGACGATCAGCCCCAGCATTTT

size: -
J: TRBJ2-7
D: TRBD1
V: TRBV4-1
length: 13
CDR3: CASSRDRAYEQYF
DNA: TGCGCCAGCAGCCGGGACAGGGCCTACGAGCAGTACTTC

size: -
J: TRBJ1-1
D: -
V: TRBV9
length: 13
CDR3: CASSLGVHTEAFF
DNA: TGTGCCAGCAGCTTGGGTGTACACACTGAAGCTTTCTTT